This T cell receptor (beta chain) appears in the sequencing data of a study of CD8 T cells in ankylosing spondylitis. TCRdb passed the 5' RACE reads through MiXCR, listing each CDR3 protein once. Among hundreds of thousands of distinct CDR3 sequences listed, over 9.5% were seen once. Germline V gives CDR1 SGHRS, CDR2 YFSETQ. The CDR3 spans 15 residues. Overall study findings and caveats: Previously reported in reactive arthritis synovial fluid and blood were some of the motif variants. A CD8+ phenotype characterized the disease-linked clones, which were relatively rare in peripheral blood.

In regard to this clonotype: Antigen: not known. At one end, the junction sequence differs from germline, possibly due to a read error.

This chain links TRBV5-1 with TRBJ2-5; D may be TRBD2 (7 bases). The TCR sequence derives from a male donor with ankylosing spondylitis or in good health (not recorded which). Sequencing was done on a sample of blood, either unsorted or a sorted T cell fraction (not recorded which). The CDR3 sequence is CASISGGGYQETLYF. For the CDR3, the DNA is TGCGCCAGCATTTCTGGCGGGGGCTACCAAGAGACCCTGTACTTC.